This entry lists 10 T cell receptor beta chains sequenced from one sample in a study of metastatic and nonmetastatic thyroid tumors. TCRdb reprocessed the PCR reads using MiXCR. The sample lists approximately 86,000 clones; 12% were seen once. Prior to thyroid surgery, none of the patients had received any treatment. The specimen was tumor tissue. These receptors were obtained from a female donor with papillary thyroid cancer or a benign thyroid nodule (not recorded which). Some clones in this sample may be carry-over from other donors' samples.

In this sample, this clone turned up many times. The V and J genes are TRBV24-1 and TRBJ2-3, with 8 bases lining up with TRBD2. CDR3 length: 14 residues. The V segment lost 8 bases and the J segment 1 base; nucleotides outside the gene matches: 4. Germline lookup yields CDR1 KGHDR and CDR2 SFDVKD. The CDR3 protein is CATKWREGTDTQYF. CDR3 in DNA: TGTGCCACCAAGTGGCGGGAGGGCACAGATACGCAGTATTTT.

In this sample, this clone turned up many times. The CDR3 reads CASTSGGYEQYF. The CDR3 nucleotides are TGTGCCAGTACTAGCGGGGGATACGAGCAGTACTTC. The J gene is TRBJ2-7, the V gene TRBV2; 11 bases are a match to TRBD2. Germline CDR1 and CDR2: SNHLY and FYNNEI. The V and J ends lost 9 bases and 4 bases, in that order; junction bases with no gene match: 2. The CDR3 covers 12 residues.

Many counts were recorded for this clone. This chain joins TRBV2 and TRBJ2-2, with 11 bases lining up with TRBD1. CDR3 length: 16 residues. The V gene end was trimmed by 5 bases and the J gene end by 0 bases; junction bases not matched to a gene: 2. Germline V CDR1 and CDR2: SNHLY, FYNNEI. The CDR3, as DNA: TGTGCCAGCAGTCCGGGACAGGGGGCGAACACCGGGGAGCTGTTTTTT. Translating it yields CASSPGQGANTGELFF.

This clone was seen repeatedly, ten times or more. V gene TRBV29-1 combines with J gene TRBJ2-3; D tentatively reads TRBD1 or TRBD2 (7 bases each). Germline CDR1 reads SQVTM; CDR2 reads ANQGSEA. V was trimmed by 4 bases and J by 8 bases, leaving 16 bases between them. The CDR3 is 13 residues long. CDR3 protein: CSVVRQGGGTQYF. Written as DNA, the CDR3 is TGCAGCGTTGTCCGACAGGGCGGGGGTACGCAGTATTTT.

Notes on this clone: A much larger clone lies one base from this, so it may be a read error. This sequence joins TRBV11-2 and TRBJ2-1; possible D gene TRBD2, 6 bases. CDR1 and CDR2 (germline): SGHAT, FQNNGV. This CDR3 contains 15 residues. Trimming cost V 5 bases and J 5 bases, with 16 bases left between them. CDR3 in DNA: TGTGCCAGCAGCCGTGGACTATCGGGTCACAATGAGCAGTTCTTC. This sequence encodes CASSRGLSGHNEQFF.

This clone appeared many times. V and J are TRBV2 and TRBJ2-3; 10 bases align to TRBD2. V trimming: 5 bases; J trimming: 4 bases; junction bases outside the gene matches: 6. Germline values: CDR1 SNHLY, CDR2 FYNNEI. The CDR3 has 15 residues. CDR3 protein: CASSLLAGLADTQYF. The CDR3 DNA is TGTGCCAGCAGTCTACTAGCGGGACTGGCAGATACGCAGTATTTT.

This chain uses TRBV20-1 with TRBJ2-3; D is unresolved. The CDR3 totals 15 residues. The germline V gene has CDR1 DFQATT and CDR2 SNEGSKA (reference sequence). Trimming cost V 6 bases and J 2 bases, with 18 bases left between them. The CDR3 reads CSAKGEAVVTDTQYF. Written as DNA, the CDR3 is TGCAGTGCCAAGGGTGAGGCAGTGGTCACAGATACGCAGTATTTT.

This clone was seen repeatedly, ten times or more. V usage is TRBV15 and J usage is TRBJ1-4; no reliable D call. The germline V gene encodes CDR1 LNHNV and CDR2 YYDKDF (reference sequence). The CDR3 covers 13 residues. Between the trimmed V and J ends, which lost 9 bases and 3 bases, there was a span of 11 bases. CDR3 sequence (DNA): TGTGCCACTGCCACGGGAGCTAATGAAAAACTGTTTTTT. As protein: CATATGANEKLFF.

The chain employs TRBV6-6 and TRBJ2-7; a possible D gene is TRBD1 (7 bases). Deletions cut 0 bases from V and 4 bases from J, with 13 bases between. Germline values: CDR1 MNHNY, CDR2 SVGAGI (reference sequence). The length of the CDR3 is 15 residues. The CDR3 region is CASSYSEQGGYEQYF. The CDR3 DNA reads as TGTGCCAGCAGTTACTCGGAGCAGGGGGGATACGAGCAGTACTTC.

The J gene is TRBJ1-5, the V gene TRBV20-1; D is uncertain. This CDR3 has 16 residues. Between the trimmed V and J ends, which lost 2 bases and 0 bases, there was a span of 14 bases. The germline CDR1 and CDR2 sequences are DFQATT and SNEGSKA (reference sequence). CDR3 sequence reads: CSARPWEEYSNQPQHF. CDR3 DNA: TGCAGTGCTAGACCCTGGGAAGAATATAGCAATCAGCCCCAGCATTTT.